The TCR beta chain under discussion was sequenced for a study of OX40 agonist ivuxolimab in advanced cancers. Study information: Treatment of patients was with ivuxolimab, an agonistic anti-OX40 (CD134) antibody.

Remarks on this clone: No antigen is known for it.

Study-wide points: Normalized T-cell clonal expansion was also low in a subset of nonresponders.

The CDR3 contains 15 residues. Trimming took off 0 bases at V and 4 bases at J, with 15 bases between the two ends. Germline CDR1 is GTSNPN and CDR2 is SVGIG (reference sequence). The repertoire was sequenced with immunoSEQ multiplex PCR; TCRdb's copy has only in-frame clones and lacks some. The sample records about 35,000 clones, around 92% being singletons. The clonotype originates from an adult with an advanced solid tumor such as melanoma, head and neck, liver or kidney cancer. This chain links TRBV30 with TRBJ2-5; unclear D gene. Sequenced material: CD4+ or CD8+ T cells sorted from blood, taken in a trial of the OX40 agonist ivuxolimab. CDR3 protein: CAWSVLNNGLETQYF. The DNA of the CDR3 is TGTGCCTGGAGTGTACTCAACAACGGGTTAGAGACCCAGTACTTC.